Listed here is a single T cell receptor beta chain. Its antigen is undetermined. This specimen comes from a study of cytomegalovirus exposure and HLA in healthy donors. Findings of the study overall: In an earlier analysis, most TCR beta V segments were productive about 87% or about 30% of the time. Approximately 160 TCR beta chains were listed as cytomegalovirus-associated. A missense DCLRE1C variant was associated with V- and J-gene trimming of TCR beta chains in a later analysis, and an independent cohort replicated the association.

PCR amplification relied on 60 Vbeta primers (plus 13 Jbeta primers). The repertoire was sequenced with immunoSEQ multiplex PCR; TCRdb's copy has only in-frame clones and lacks some. Among 75,000 to 100,000 clones, 65% to 85% were seen once, and the ten largest hold 13% to 15%. V was trimmed by 0 bases and J by 6 bases, leaving 15 bases between them. From germline, CDR1 is SGHDN and CDR2 FVKESK. This CDR3 comprises 15 residues. The rearrangement links TRBV14 to TRBJ2-7, with a weak D call TRBD2 (5 bases). The receptor was derived from a woman in her seventies in good health and CMV-seropositive. Sequencing used PBMCs. As DNA, the CDR3 is TGTGCCAGCAGCCAAGATTCGGGGAGAAGGTTCGAGCAGTACTTC. This sequence encodes CASSQDSGRRFEQYF.